These 20 T cell receptor beta chains were sequenced from one sample in a study of T cell changes during pregnancy in multiple sclerosis. Sequenced by immunoSEQ multiplex PCR; TCRdb stores in-frame clones only, minus some. This table has about 87,000 clones, approximately 92% appearing once. This material consisted of peripheral blood, taken in the third trimester of pregnancy. The receptors shown here come from a female donor in good health, enrolled as a control in a pregnancy study.

The chain is built from TRBV2 and TRBJ1-4; 9 bases match TRBD1. V dropped 4 bases and J dropped 8; count of bases not matched to a gene: 8. The CDR3 contains 15 residues. CDR1 is SNHLY and CDR2 is FYNNEI in the germline V gene. The CDR3 reads CASSGTGDTAEKLFF. The CDR3 bases are TGTGCCAGCAGTGGGACAGGGGACACGGCGGAAAAACTGTTTTTT.

The chain has TRBV6-5 and TRBJ2-7; tentative D call: TRBD1 (6 bases). Trimming cost V 5 bases and J 3 bases, with 17 bases left between them. The CDR3 is 15 amino acids. Germline loops: CDR1 MNHEY, CDR2 SVGAGI. Here the CDR3 DNA reads TGTGCCAGCAGTCCCCTTCTCGGACAGAGCTACGAGCAGTACTTC. This codes for CASSPLLGQSYEQYF.

The chain joins TRBV19 to TRBJ1-5; D remains ambiguous. In germline, CDR1 is LNHDA, CDR2 SQIVND (reference sequence). Trimming pared 8 bases from V and 1 base from J, leaving 15 bases between. The CDR3 covers 15 residues. The CDR3 spells CASVDATGSNQPQHF. In nucleotides, the CDR3 is TGTGCCAGTGTGGACGCAACGGGAAGCAATCAGCCCCAGCATTTT.

The rearrangement joins TRBV27 to TRBJ2-6; D remains unclear. The V end lost 5 bases, the J end lost 0 bases, and 11 bases lay between the germline ends. CDR1 and CDR2 (germline): MNHEY, SMNVEV (reference sequence). The CDR3 consists of 16 residues. The CDR3 nucleotides are TGTGCCAGCAGTGTTTTGGGCAACTCTGGGGCCAACGTCCTGACTTTC. Translating gives CASSVLGNSGANVLTF.

The chain recombines TRBV27 with TRBJ2-7, with D possibly being TRBD1 (5 bases). Trimming shortened V by 8 bases and J by 9 bases, and 20 bases separated the two germline ends. Germline loops: CDR1 MNHEY, CDR2 SMNVEV (reference sequence). The CDR3 covers 13 residues. The CDR3 spells CASRVGPTDGQYF. Written as DNA, the CDR3 is TGTGCCAGCCGAGTAGGCCCGACAGATGGGCAGTACTTC.

This chain joins TRBV19 and TRBJ2-1, with 7 positions matching TRBD2. Trimming removed 5 bases from V and 2 bases from J; junction bases left unmatched: 6. This CDR3 has 15 residues. Looked up from germline, CDR1 is LNHDA and CDR2 is SQIVND (reference sequence). CDR3 coding DNA: TGTGCCAGTAGTTATGATGGACTAGCCTACAATGAGCAGTTCTTC. Encoded protein: CASSYDGLAYNEQFF. The entire variable domain, with the rest obtained from reference TRBV19 and TRBJ2-1, is as follows: DGGITQSPKYLFRKEGQNVTLSCEQNLNHDAMYWYRQDPGQGLRLIYYSQIVNDFQKGDIAEGYSVSREKKESFPLTVTSAQKNPTAFYLCASSYDGLAYNEQFFGPGTRLTVL.

The V call is TRBV2, the J call TRBJ2-3; TRBD2 agrees at 8 bases. The length of the CDR3 is 15 residues. Trimming at V came to 7 bases and at J to 2 bases, leaving 8 bases not matched to a gene. The germline gives CDR1 SNHLY, CDR2 FYNNEI. The CDR3 bases are TGTGCCAGCAAAAGCGGGAGTGCTAACACAGATACGCAGTATTTT. Translating it yields CASKSGSANTDTQYF. The variable domain in full, completed from reference TRBV2 and TRBJ2-3, reads EPEVTQTPSHQVTQMGQEVILRCVPISNHLYFYWYRQILGQKVEFLVSFYNNEISEKSEIFDDQFSVERPDGSNFTLKIRSTKLEDSAMYFCASKSGSANTDTQYFGPGTRLTVL.

The rearrangement joins TRBV5-4 to TRBJ2-2, with TRBD2 as a possible D gene (6 bases). This CDR3 comprises 13 residues. The germline CDR1 and CDR2 sequences are SGHNT and YYREEE (reference sequence). The V gene lost 4 bases and the J gene lost 6 bases, with 10 bases spanning the gap. The DNA of the CDR3 is TGTGCCAGCAGCATCCCGGGGGCCGGGGAGCTGTTTTTT. Amino acid sequence: CASSIPGAGELFF.

The rearrangement links TRBV5-6 to TRBJ2-6, with 8 positions matching TRBD1. CDR3 length: 15 amino acids. J gave up 2 bases and V 4 bases, and 2 bases lay outside the gene matches. Looked up from germline, CDR1 is SGHDT and CDR2 is YYEEEE. The CDR3 region is CASSAGGPGANVLTF. CDR3 bases: TGTGCCAGCAGCGCAGGGGGCCCTGGGGCCAACGTCCTGACTTTC.

The V call is TRBV7-2, the J call TRBJ2-7; D gene ambiguous. Per the germline V gene, CDR1 is SGHTA and CDR2 is FQGNSA. CDR3 length equals 15 residues. The V end lost 0 bases, the J end lost 0 bases, and 9 bases lay between the germline ends. This CDR3 is CASSLAHASSYEQYF. CDR3 DNA: TGTGCCAGCAGCTTAGCGCACGCGAGCTCCTACGAGCAGTACTTC.

The V gene is TRBV10-1, the J gene TRBJ1-1; D not certain. Germline V gene lookup returns CDR1 WNHNN and CDR2 SYGVQD (reference sequence). V shed 8 bases and J shed 3 bases, with 10 bases lying between them. The CDR3 covers 12 residues. The CDR3 bases are TGCGCCAGCCCCCAGGAGGACACTGAAGCTTTCTTT. Residues: CASPQEDTEAFF.

This chain uses TRBV6-1 with TRBJ1-1; 8 bases are shared with TRBD1. Per germline, CDR1 MNHNS and CDR2 SASEGT. V lost 6 bases to trimming and J lost 1 base; unmatched junction nucleotides: 7. This CDR3 is 15 amino acids long. The CDR3: CASRTGQVGNTEAFF. The CDR3 coding sequence is TGTGCCAGCAGGACGGGACAGGTGGGGAACACTGAAGCTTTCTTT.

This chain connects TRBV27 to TRBJ2-4; D unclear. Trimming took off 6 bases at V and 0 bases at J, with 12 bases between the two ends. The germline V gene has CDR1 MNHEY and CDR2 SMNVEV (reference sequence). This CDR3 region has 15 residues. CDR3 sequence: CASSVQSLAKNIQYF. CDR3 nucleotides: TGTGCCAGCAGCGTACAGAGTCTAGCCAAAAACATTCAGTACTTC.

This clone was counted once. V is TRBV6-6 and J is TRBJ1-2; no reliable D call. This CDR3 comprises 13 residues. V was pared by 8 bases and J by 5 bases, with 15 bases between. Germline assignment: CDR1 MNHNY and CDR2 SVGAGI (reference sequence). CDR3 bases: TGTGCCAGCCAACCGGGGAATTATTATGGCTACACCTTC. Amino acids: CASQPGNYYGYTF.

The CDR3 DNA reads TGTACTAGCGGACGAATGGATACGCAGTATTTT. It codes for CTSGRMDTQYF. The chain couples TRBV2 to TRBJ2-3; 8 bases agree with TRBD2. The CDR3 loop spans 11 amino acids. Looked up from germline, CDR1 is SNHLY and CDR2 is FYNNEI.

The V and J genes are TRBV7-9 and TRBJ2-1; TRBD2 matches at 12 bases. Germline assignment: CDR1 SEHNR and CDR2 FQNEAQ (reference sequence). V dropped 4 bases and J dropped 10; count of bases not matched to a gene: 14. The length of the CDR3 is 17 residues. As DNA, the CDR3 is TGTGCCAGCAGCTCTACCGGGACTAGCGGGTACGCTTGGGAGCAGTTCTTC. It translates to CASSSTGTSGYAWEQFF.

This clone was found once. The chain links TRBV2 to TRBJ2-2, with 8 positions matching TRBD1. The length of the CDR3 is 14 residues. Per the germline V gene, CDR1 is SNHLY and CDR2 is FYNNEI. Losses at the gene ends were 6 bases for V and 4 bases for J; bases not matched to a gene: 4. The CDR3 protein is CASRTTGATGELFF. In nucleotides, the CDR3 is TGTGCCAGCAGGACGACAGGGGCCACCGGGGAGCTGTTTTTT. Full variable domain (outside the CDR3, taken from reference TRBV2 and TRBJ2-2): EPEVTQTPSHQVTQMGQEVILRCVPISNHLYFYWYRQILGQKVEFLVSFYNNEISEKSEIFDDQFSVERPDGSNFTLKIRSTKLEDSAMYFCASRTTGATGELFFGEGSRLTVL.

The rearrangement links TRBV20-1 to TRBJ2-3; no clear D gene. The ends were cut back, 6 bases at V and 6 bases at J, with 10 bases in the middle. The CDR3 sequence is 11 residues long. CDR1 and CDR2 from the germline V gene are DFQATT and SNEGSKA (reference sequence). In DNA, the CDR3 is TGCAGTGCCCGTAGACTCGATACGCAGTATTTT. Protein: CSARRLDTQYF.

The chain couples TRBV21-1 to TRBJ2-1; the table's D call, TRBD2, has no DNA check behind it. TRBV21-1 is noted as a pseudogene. This CDR3 spans 15 amino acids. CDR3 DNA: TGTGCCAGCAGCAAACGAAGCGGGATGGCCTGCGAGCAGTTCTTC. It is translated as CASSKRSGMACEQFF.

V and J are TRBV10-3 and TRBJ2-1; 9 positions match TRBD2. CDR1 ENHRY and CDR2 SYGVKD come from the germline V gene. The CDR3 sequence is 14 residues long. With 10 bases clipped from V and 10 bases from J, the junction kept 14 bases outside the gene matches. CDR3 sequence: CATGSGRGIEEQFF. For the CDR3, the DNA is TGTGCCACGGGTAGCGGGAGAGGGATTGAGGAGCAGTTCTTC.